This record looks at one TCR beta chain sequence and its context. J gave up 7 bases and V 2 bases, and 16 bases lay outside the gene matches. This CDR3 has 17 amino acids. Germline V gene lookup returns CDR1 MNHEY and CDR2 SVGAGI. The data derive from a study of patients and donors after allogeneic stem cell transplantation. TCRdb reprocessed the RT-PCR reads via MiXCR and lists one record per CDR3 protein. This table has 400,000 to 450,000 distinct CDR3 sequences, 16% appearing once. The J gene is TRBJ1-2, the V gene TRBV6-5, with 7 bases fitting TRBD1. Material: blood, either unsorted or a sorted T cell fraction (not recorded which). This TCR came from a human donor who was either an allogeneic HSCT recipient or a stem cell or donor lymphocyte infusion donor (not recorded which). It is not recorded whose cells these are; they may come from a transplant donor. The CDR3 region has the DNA TGTGCCAGCAGTTACCGATTAGTCGGAGAGGGGGCCGGTGGCTACACCTTC. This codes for CASSYRLVGEGAGGYTF.